This T cell receptor (beta chain) was captured by sequencing in a study of glioma-infiltrating T cells after dendritic cell vaccination. As for the study in general: Between the early 2000s and the early 2010s, patients got autologous tumor lysate-pulsed dendritic cell vaccines.

The table came from immunoSEQ multiplex PCR; TCRdb's copy has only in-frame clones and leaves some out. Of about 87,000 clones listed, about four fifths are singletons. Time point given: after dendritic cell vaccination, including at tumor progression/relapse. V was pared by 3 bases and J by 0 bases, with 14 bases between. Germline V CDR1 and CDR2: MGHRA, YSYEKL. The CDR3 has 16 amino acids. Source: blood, taken after dendritic cell vaccination. The TCR sequence derives from a human donor with glioblastoma. The V call is TRBV4-1, the J call TRBJ1-2; D is possibly TRBD1 (5 bases). The CDR3 DNA reads as TGCGCCAGCAGCCACCCTGGGGCAGATTCTAACTATGGCTACACCTTC. This codes for CASSHPGADSNYGYTF.